These 11 T cell receptor beta chains came from one sample sequenced in a study of cytomegalovirus exposure and HLA in healthy donors. PCR used 60 Vbeta primers and 13 Jbeta primers. The protocol was immunoSEQ multiplex PCR, while the TCRdb copy is restricted to in-frame clones and leaves out a portion. The sample lists about 170,000 clones, about 82% occurring once. The sample comprised PBMCs. These receptor sequences come from a woman younger than 35 in good health and CMV-seronegative.

There are a few counts of this clone. V usage is TRBV19 and J usage is TRBJ1-2; 8 nucleotides match TRBD1. Trimming cost V 8 bases and J 3 bases; bases outside gene matches: 8. Germline lookup yields CDR1 LNHDA and CDR2 SQIVND (reference sequence). The CDR3 runs to 14 residues. The CDR3 protein is CASSSDRAYYGYTF. The CDR3 DNA reads TGTGCCAGTTCCTCGGACAGGGCCTACTATGGCTACACCTTC. Based on the CDR3 plus reference TRBV19 and TRBJ1-2, the full variable domain is DGGITQSPKYLFRKEGQNVTLSCEQNLNHDAMYWYRQDPGQGLRLIYYSQIVNDFQKGDIAEGYSVSREKKESFPLTVTSAQKNPTAFYLCASSSDRAYYGYTFGSGTRLTVV.

This sequence joins TRBV4-2 and TRBJ1-5, with 9 bases that match TRBD1. The V segment lost 2 bases and the J segment 3 bases; nucleotides outside the gene matches: 8. The germline V gene encodes CDR1 LGHNA and CDR2 YNFKEQ. This CDR3 is 17 amino acids long. The CDR3 spells CASSQKDRGTDNQPQHF. In DNA form, the CDR3 reads TGTGCCAGCAGCCAAAAGGACAGGGGTACAGACAATCAGCCCCAGCATTTT.

The rearrangement uses TRBV6-6 and TRBJ1-2, with D perhaps TRBD1 (6 bases). This CDR3 region has 13 residues. CDR1 and CDR2 from the germline V gene are MNHNY and SVGAGI (reference sequence). Deletions cut 2 bases from V and 2 bases from J, with 6 bases between. The chain's CDR3 is CASSYQGNYGYTF. As DNA, the CDR3 is TGTGCCAGCAGTTACCAGGGGAACTATGGCTACACCTTC.

V and J are TRBV28 and TRBJ1-4; D gene uncertain. Germline-derived CDR1 and CDR2 are MDHEN and SYDVKM. Between the trimmed V and J ends, which lost 6 bases and 8 bases, there was a span of 13 bases. The CDR3 length is 13 residues. The CDR3 sequence is CASRPSAGEKLFF. CDR3 DNA: TGTGCCAGCAGACCTAGCGCCGGAGAAAAACTGTTTTTT.

The chain couples TRBV28 to TRBJ1-4, with TRBD1 identical over 7 bases. The CDR3 spans 14 residues. Germline V gives CDR1 MDHEN, CDR2 SYDVKM. The J segment lost 7 bases and the V segment lost 3 bases, leaving 5 bases of the junction unmatched. The CDR3 here is CASSFEGAREKLFF. DNA of the CDR3: TGTGCCAGCAGTTTCGAGGGGGCGCGTGAAAAACTGTTTTTT.

In its sample, this clone was seen once. The gene calls are TRBV27 and TRBJ2-1; 10 bases map to TRBD2. This CDR3 spans 15 amino acids. From germline, CDR1 is MNHEY and CDR2 SMNVEV (reference sequence). V lost 6 bases, J lost 7 bases, and 9 bases stayed unmatched. The CDR3 loop reads CASRNLAGARNEQFF. For the CDR3, the DNA is TGTGCCAGCAGGAACCTAGCGGGAGCGCGGAATGAGCAGTTCTTC.

This chain uses TRBV5-1 with TRBJ1-1; 9 bases map to TRBD1. V lost 7 bases, J lost 4 bases, and 8 bases stayed unmatched. This CDR3 spans 14 amino acids. Germline loops: CDR1 SGHRS, CDR2 YFSETQ. CDR3 sequence: CASAQGARGTEAFF. Written as DNA, the CDR3 is TGCGCCAGCGCACAGGGGGCGCGAGGCACTGAAGCTTTCTTT.

The chain has TRBV4-1 and TRBJ2-7; 7 bases fit TRBD1. J was trimmed by 3 bases and V by 0 bases; bases with no gene match: 11. The CDR3 is made up of 17 amino acids. CDR1 is MGHRA and CDR2 is YSYEKL in the germline V gene. In DNA, the CDR3 is TGCGCCAGCAGCCAAGACCGGCCGAGACAGGGCCTCTACGAGCAGTACTTC. Amino acid sequence: CASSQDRPRQGLYEQYF.

The rearrangement joins TRBV18 to TRBJ1-5; tentatively, D is TRBD1 (5 bases). V was pared by 6 bases and J by 0 bases, with 18 bases between. CDR1 and CDR2 from the germline V gene are KGHSH and LQKENI. The CDR3 length is 17 residues. The CDR3 nucleotides are TGTGCCAGCTCCACGGTGGGGCAGCTAAGTAGCAATCAGCCCCAGCATTTT. Translating gives CASSTVGQLSSNQPQHF.

This clone was detected once. For the CDR3, the DNA is TGCGCCAGCACCCCGCCCGAAGTCGCAGGGCAGTACTTC. It is translated as CASTPPEVAGQYF. The genes are TRBV5-1 and TRBJ2-7; D is unclear. Deletions cut 6 bases from V and 9 bases from J, with 19 bases between. The germline CDR1 and CDR2 sequences are SGHRS and YFSETQ. This CDR3 contains 13 residues.

The chain links TRBV27 to TRBJ1-1, with D perhaps TRBD1 (6 bases). CDR1 and CDR2 (germline): MNHEY, SMNVEV (reference sequence). Trimming took off 6 bases at V and 6 bases at J, with 14 bases between the two ends. This CDR3 is built from 13 residues. The CDR3 DNA reads TGTGCCAGCAGGCGACAGGCGGGGGCTGAAGCTTTCTTT. Residues: CASRRQAGAEAFF.